This passage covers 11 T cell receptor delta chains from one sample sequenced in a study of fetal and pediatric gammadelta thymocytes. TCRdb called clones anew from the reads with CATT. The table records around 500 delta-chain clones, 25% to 35% of them present only once. Elective pregnancy terminations at about 14 to 22 weeks estimated gestational age supplied the fetal thymuses. The specimen was Vgamma9Vdelta2 gamma-delta T cells from the thymus. This sample's subset: sorted CD3+gammadeltaTCR+Vgamma9+Vdelta2+ thymocytes. These receptors were collected from a human fetus.

This clone was recorded only once. V usage is TRDV2 and J usage is TRDJ2; 7 bases align to TRDD3. In the absence of a J gene in TCRdb, the DNA was matched to germline to assign it here. Trimming cost V 4 bases and J 4 bases; bases outside gene matches: 2. Germline CDR1 reads GEAIGNYY; CDR2 reads EKD. This CDR3 contains 13 residues. CDR3 sequence (DNA): TGTGCCTGTGAGTACTGGGGGACAGCACAACTCTTCTTT. Amino acids: CACEYWGTAQLFF.

This clone was counted a few times. A far larger clone is off by one base, so a read error is likely. This sample also contains other DNA sequences that code for the same CDR3. The V and J genes are TRDV2 and TRDJ2; a weak D match, TRDD3 (5 bases). Trimming removed 0 bases at V and 5 bases at J, with 6 bases between. This CDR3 has 13 residues. CDR1 is GEAIGNYY and CDR2 is EKD in the germline V gene. CDR3 DNA sequence: TGTGCCTGTGACACCTGGGGTACAGCACAACTCTTCTTT. It codes for CACDTWGTAQLFF.

This clone has a handful of counts. Given a far larger clone just one base away, this is likely a sequencing read error. The sample has other DNA sequences that encode this CDR3 too. V and J are TRDV2 and TRDJ3, with a weak D call TRDD3 (6 bases). The germline V gene encodes CDR1 GEAIGNYY and CDR2 EKD. CDR3 size: 15 residues. This CDR3 is CACDTPGDVTRQMFF. Written as DNA, the CDR3 is TGCGCCTGTGACACACCTGGGGATGTCACCCGACAGATGTTTTTC.

Only a few counts were recorded for this clone. A far larger clone is just one base off, so this is likely a read error. The chain is built from TRDV2 and TRDJ2; 7 nucleotides match TRDD3. Losses at the gene ends were 1 base for V and 4 bases for J; bases not matched to a gene: 5. CDR1 is GEAIGNYY and CDR2 is EKD in the germline V gene. CDR3 size: 15 residues. CDR3 region: CACDTGDAWTAQLFF. In DNA form, the CDR3 reads TGTGCCTGTGACACGGGGGATGCTTGGACAGCACAACTCTTCTTT.

A remark on this clone: Possible read error: a much larger clone is one base away. The chain combines TRDV2 with TRDJ3; 12 nucleotides agree with TRDD3. The J gene was not available in TCRdb and was assigned here by matching the DNA to germline segments. The V and J ends lost 2 bases and 3 bases, in that order; junction bases with no gene match: 4. Germline V gives CDR1 GEAIGNYY, CDR2 EKD. The length of the CDR3 is 18 residues. The CDR3 here is CACDKYWGIHWDTRQMFF. The CDR3 DNA reads TGTGCCTGTGACAAGTACTGGGGGATACACTGGGACACCCGACAGATGTTTTTC.

With regard to this clone: A far larger clone is off by one base, so a read error is likely. This sequence joins TRDV2 and TRDJ2; 11 nucleotides align to TRDD3. Here the J gene was assigned by germline matching of the DNA, as TCRdb has none. Germline assignment: CDR1 GEAIGNYY and CDR2 EKD. CDR3 length: 16 amino acids. CDR3 nucleotides: TGTGCCGGTGACATACTGGGGGATACTTTGACAGCACAACTCTTCTTT. It yields the protein CAGDILGDTLTAQLFF.

Concerning this clone: It differs at one base from a far larger clone, so likely a read error. The V and J genes are TRDV2 and TRDJ1, with 9 bases that match TRDD3. The CDR3 sequence is 14 residues long. The V gene's germline CDR1 is GEAIGNYY and CDR2 EKD. CDR3 DNA sequence: TGTGCCTGTGACATACTGGGGGACACCGATAAACCCATCTTT. This encodes CACDILGDTDKPIF.

Regarding this clone: A read error is likely here: a far larger clone is one base away. The chain carries TRDV2 and TRDJ1, with 10 bases fitting TRDD3. This CDR3 spans 14 amino acids. Germline V CDR1 and CDR2: GEAIGNYY, EKD. The trim removed 5 bases at V and 0 bases at J, leaving 2 bases unmatched. CDR3 sequence (DNA): TGTGCCTGTGGCACTGGGGGATACACCGATAAACTCATCTTT. As protein: CACGTGGYTDKLIF.

Of note for this clone: With only one base between it and a far larger clone, this is likely a read error. The gene calls are TRDV2 and TRDJ1, with D perhaps TRDD3 (5 bases). This CDR3 contains 14 residues. CDR1 and CDR2 from the germline V gene are GEAIGNYY and EKD. V lost 2 bases and J 0 bases, leaving 9 bases between the germline ends. In nucleotides, the CDR3 is TGTGCCTGTGACATACTGGTGGACACCGATAAACTCATCTTT. It codes for CACDILVDTDKLIF.

Turning to this clone: With a far larger clone one base away, a read error is the likely cause. The chain has TRDV2 and TRDJ1; 10 nucleotides align to TRDD3. The J gene is absent in TCRdb and was assigned here via DNA matching to germline. Trimming took 3 bases from V and 5 from J; bases not matched to a gene: 5. The CDR3 is 14 amino acids. Germline V gene sequence: CDR1 GEAIGNYY, CDR2 EKD. In nucleotides, the CDR3 is TGTGCCTGTGACCGGGGGATACGCGCTGATAAACTCATCTTT. It specifies CACDRGIRADKLIF.

By share, this clone counts as hyperexpanded. This CDR3 is also generated by other DNA sequences in the sample. V and J are TRDV2 and TRDJ3; 11 bases line up with TRDD3. V was clipped by 0 bases and J by 2 bases; unmatched bases: 2. This CDR3 has 18 amino acids. In germline, CDR1 is GEAIGNYY, CDR2 EKD. CDR3 sequence: CACDTVLGDTWDTRQMFF. CDR3 DNA sequence: TGTGCCTGTGACACCGTACTGGGGGATACCTGGGACACCCGACAGATGTTTTTC.